This T cell receptor beta chain was found in a study of early T cells in non-severe SARS-CoV-2 infection (dated by TCRdb to 2020 to 2022). Background for the entire study: Bulk RNA from unsorted whole blood was used for TCR sequencing, so alpha and beta chains could not be paired. Summary of the overall study and its limitations: Matching against VDJdb was skewed toward anti-spike CD8 responses, likely underestimated virus-specific expansions, and missed private and CD4 specificities.

This clonotype was counted only a few times. The antigen it binds to is not known. The record has no base qualities; no much larger clone is one base away. This was a case-control study nested in a cohort of healthcare workers in London, UK, who had nasopharyngeal swab PCR tests and blood samples taken every week. Healthcare workers were recruited between 23 and 31 March 2020, during the week of the UK lockdown, and were followed weekly for up to about 16 weeks. Receptor amplification or capture employed 5' RACE. The sequencing machine was a NextSeq 500. In the TCR library protocol, unique molecular identifiers were attached to individual cDNA molecules to correct for PCR bias and sequencing error. Both TCR alpha and beta chains were sequenced, and tight co-correlation was observed between alpha and beta sequence abundances in each sample. In the original analysis: V gene, J gene and CDR3 annotation of TCR sequences was performed with Decombinator V4. Expanded TCRs were defined as changing significantly between any two time points under a Poisson model with p below 0.0001. TCR abundances were normalised to the total number of TCRs sequenced in each sample and reported as counts per million. A search of VDJdb, accessed on 1 November 2021, was run for TCRs annotated to CMV, EBV and SARS-CoV-2, with TCRs annotated for multiple antigens excluded. TCRdb took the public reads, trimmed them with fastp at Q25, ran MiXCR for clone calling and kept in-frame beta chains. Each entry is one CDR3 protein sequence, shown with its most common DNA and genes. TCRdb assigned the V and J calls; the authors' analysis was not used. This sample comprises 97,000 or so distinct CDR3 sequences, around 13% of them detected only once. The ten largest clones capture approximately 6% of the sample.

The clonotype originates from an adult who was a healthcare worker with PCR-confirmed SARS-CoV-2 infection or an uninfected control (not recorded which). Sequences were obtained from whole blood.

The CDR3 reads as follows: CSVGWADTQYF. The bases are TGCAGCGTTGGATGGGCGGATACGCAGTATTTT. The rearranged chain carries TRBV29-1 and TRBJ2-3; the D gene cannot be resolved reliably. The CDR3 spans 11 residues, from the cysteine through the phenylalanine. Only CDR3 DNA remains: 33 bases, in frame from the first base. V lost 4 bases and J lost 6 bases; the stretch between them is 8 bases long. The CDR1 and CDR2 encoded by the germline V gene are SQVTM and ANQGSEA.